Each of the 18 T cell receptor beta chains below was sequenced from the same sample in a study of T cell repertoires in cytomegalovirus infection. TCRdb fed the reads into MiXCR, producing one record per CDR3 protein. This table has 110,000 or so distinct CDR3 sequences, around 30% appearing once. These receptors are not linked to any known antigen. The starting material was CD8+ T cells from cultured PBMCs, obtained from culture after CMV antigen stimulation. The receptors were gathered from a human donor in good health (CMV status not recorded). Some clones in this sample may be carry-over from other donors' samples.

This chain uses TRBV7-2 with TRBJ1-1; D is perhaps TRBD1 (6 bases). CDR1 and CDR2 from the germline V gene are SGHTA and FQGNSA. Trimming shortened V by 1 base and J by 1 base, and 10 bases separated the two germline ends. The CDR3 consists of 15 residues. Here the CDR3 DNA reads TGTGCCAGCAGCTTAGATGGGGGGCAGAACACTGAAGCTTTCTTT. Encoded protein: CASSLDGGQNTEAFF.

There are a few counts of this clonotype. The chain couples TRBV9 to TRBJ2-1; weak D call: TRBD1 (7 bases). The CDR3 consists of 17 residues. The germline V gene has CDR1 SGDLS and CDR2 YYNGEE. V lost 3 bases and J 4 bases, leaving 20 bases between the germline ends. The CDR3 region is CASSEEGAPLSYNEQFF. In nucleotides, the CDR3 is TGTGCCAGCAGCGAGGAGGGGGCCCCACTTTCATACAATGAGCAGTTCTTC.

This clonotype occurred many times. The genes are TRBV7-8 and TRBJ1-1; D may be TRBD1 (5 bases). The CDR3 runs 16 residues. Germline V gene sequence: CDR1 SGHVS, CDR2 FQNEAQ. Trimming took 4 bases from V and 5 from J, leaving 20 bases between them. The CDR3 region has the DNA TGTGCCAGCAGCTCGAAAGGGGACGTCTCTCGGACTGAAGCTTTCTTT. Its translation is CASSSKGDVSRTEAFF.

The gene calls are TRBV19 and TRBJ1-5; D is possibly TRBD1 (5 bases). V shed 4 bases and J shed 0 bases, with 16 bases lying between them. Germline-derived CDR1 and CDR2 are LNHDA and SQIVND (reference sequence). The CDR3 is made up of 17 amino acids. Written as DNA, the CDR3 is TGTGCCAGTAGTACCCTCGGGGGGGTTAATAGCAATCAGCCCCAGCATTTT. Translated, it gives CASSTLGGVNSNQPQHF.

V and J are TRBV10-3 and TRBJ2-3; no reliable D call. The CDR3 contains 14 residues. The germline V gene has CDR1 ENHRY and CDR2 SYGVKD. Trimming left V 7 bases short and J 0 bases short, with 11 bases between. The DNA for the CDR3 is TGTGCCATCAATTCGATGGCTAGCACAGATACGCAGTATTTT. Translated, it gives CAINSMASTDTQYF.

The chain carries TRBV4-1 and TRBJ2-1, with TRBD1 matching over 9 bases. V was pared by 1 base and J by 8 bases, with 3 bases of the junction left unmatched. Germline-derived CDR1 and CDR2 are MGHRA and YSYEKL. The CDR3 has 14 residues. The chain's CDR3 is CASSQATGGDEQFF. In DNA, the CDR3 is TGCGCCAGCAGCCAAGCGACAGGGGGAGATGAGCAGTTCTTC.

Concerning this clonotype itself: This could be a read error, since a much larger clone is one nucleotide away. The chain links TRBV7-8 to TRBJ2-7, with 9 bases matching TRBD2. The CDR3 runs to 12 residues. In germline, CDR1 is SGHVS, CDR2 FQNEAQ. The CDR3 reads CTSSYGLAEQYF. CDR3 nucleotides: TGTACCAGCAGCTACGGACTAGCGGAGCAGTACTTC. Looking up the rest from reference TRBV7-8 and TRBJ2-7 gives the full variable domain: GAGVSQSPRYKVAKRGQDVALRCDPISGHVSLFWYQQALGQGPEFLTYFQNEAQLDKSGLPSDRFFAERPEGSVSTLKIQRTQQEDSAVYLCTSSYGLAEQYFGPGTRLTVT.

This clonotype was observed a handful of times. The junction does not match germline at one end; this may be a read error. This chain connects TRBV11-3 to TRBJ2-1; D gene uncertain. The CDR3 totals 12 residues. The germline gives CDR1 SGHNT, CDR2 YENEEA. The CDR3 is CASSLDGDEQFF. The CDR3 region has the DNA TGTGCCAGCAGCCTAGATGGGGATGAGCAGTTCTTC.

This chain connects TRBV9 to TRBJ1-1; D is undetermined. This CDR3 has 13 amino acids. Germline V gives CDR1 SGDLS, CDR2 YYNGEE. V was pared by 0 bases and J by 7 bases, with 10 bases between. The CDR3 loop is CASSVVSDVEAFF. DNA for the CDR3: TGTGCCAGCAGCGTAGTGAGTGATGTTGAAGCTTTCTTT.

This clonotype was recorded a few times. One end of the junction does not line up with germline, which may come from a read error. The rearrangement joins TRBV20-1 to TRBJ2-7; 8 nucleotides match TRBD2. The CDR3 loop spans 14 amino acids. CDR1 DFQATT and CDR2 SNEGSKA come from the germline V gene (reference sequence). Written as DNA, the CDR3 is TGCAGTGCGAGAGGTCGGGAGGGCATGTACGAGCAGTACTTC. Amino acids: CSARGREGMYEQYF.

This chain joins TRBV11-2 and TRBJ2-1; D gene uncertain. Germline V CDR1 and CDR2: SGHAT, FQNNGV. The CDR3 consists of 15 residues. The V gene lost 1 base and the J gene lost 3 bases, with 10 bases spanning the gap. The CDR3 coding sequence is TGTGCCAGCAGCTTAGGGCTAGACCTCTACAATGAGCAGTTCTTC. Translating gives CASSLGLDLYNEQFF.

The genes are TRBV14 and TRBJ1-2; D unclear. From germline, CDR1 is SGHDN and CDR2 FVKESK. The CDR3 has 15 residues. V lost 1 base to trimming and J lost 4 bases, with 13 bases between them. This CDR3 reads CASSQGRLLGYGYTF. In DNA, the CDR3 is TGTGCCAGCAGCCAAGGAAGACTACTGGGCTATGGCTACACCTTC. The full variable domain, with the rest looked up from reference TRBV14 and TRBJ1-2, is EAGVTQFPSHSVIEKGQTVTLRCDPISGHDNLYWYRRVMGKEIKFLLHFVKESKQDESGMPNNRFLAERTGGTYSTLKVQPAELEDSGVYFCASSQGRLLGYGYTFGSGTRLTVV.

The V and J genes are TRBV3-1 and TRBJ2-5, with 14 positions matching TRBD2. The length of the CDR3 is 18 residues. V lost 4 bases and J lost 0; bases outside the gene matches: 7. Germline CDR1 and CDR2: LGHDT and YNNKEL (reference sequence). The CDR3 region is CASSPGLAGGRYQETQYF. The CDR3 coding sequence is TGTGCCAGCAGCCCAGGACTAGCGGGGGGCCGGTACCAAGAGACCCAGTACTTC.

The V gene is TRBV20-1, the J gene TRBJ2-7; D not certain. This CDR3 has 13 residues. In germline, CDR1 is DFQATT, CDR2 SNEGSKA (reference sequence). Between the trimmed V and J ends, which lost 4 bases and 2 bases, there was a span of 12 bases. The CDR3 sequence is CSAISESTYEQYF. CDR3 coding DNA: TGCAGTGCTATTAGTGAGTCCACCTACGAGCAGTACTTC.

DNA of the CDR3: TGTGCCAGCAGTTACGGGGCATCAGGTGACACTGAAGCTTTCTTT. Residues: CASSYGASGDTEAFF. The chain employs TRBV27 and TRBJ1-1, with D possibly being TRBD1 (5 bases). V was shortened by 4 bases and J by 3 bases, with 15 bases between the two germline ends. Germline V gives CDR1 MNHEY, CDR2 SMNVEV (reference sequence). The CDR3 runs to 15 residues.

The chain has TRBV4-1 and TRBJ2-7; D not resolved. V was clipped by 1 base and J by 2 bases, with 12 bases between them. CDR1 is MGHRA and CDR2 is YSYEKL in the germline V gene. The CDR3 spans 15 residues. The CDR3 region has the DNA TGCGCCAGCAGCCAAGCCAGGACGGAGACCTACGAGCAGTACTTC. Its translation: CASSQARTETYEQYF.

This clonotype was detected once. CDR3 residues: CASSPQGIYEQYF. CDR3 DNA: TGTGCCAGTAGTCCGCAGGGCATCTACGAGCAGTACTTC. This sequence joins TRBV19 and TRBJ2-7; tentatively, D is TRBD1 (5 bases). CDR1 is LNHDA and CDR2 is SQIVND in the germline V gene (reference sequence). The ends were cut back, 5 bases at V and 3 bases at J, with 11 bases in the middle. The length of the CDR3 is 13 residues.

This clonotype was picked up a small number of times. The V call is TRBV12-3 or TRBV12-4, the J call TRBJ2-3, with D maybe TRBD2 (7 bases). The V and J ends lost 5 bases and 1 base respectively, with 19 bases between them. The CDR3 is 17 residues long. The CDR3 loop reads CASSLPWEGVGTDTQYF. CDR3 DNA sequence: TGTGCCAGCAGTCTCCCTTGGGAGGGGGTGGGCACAGATACGCAGTATTTT.